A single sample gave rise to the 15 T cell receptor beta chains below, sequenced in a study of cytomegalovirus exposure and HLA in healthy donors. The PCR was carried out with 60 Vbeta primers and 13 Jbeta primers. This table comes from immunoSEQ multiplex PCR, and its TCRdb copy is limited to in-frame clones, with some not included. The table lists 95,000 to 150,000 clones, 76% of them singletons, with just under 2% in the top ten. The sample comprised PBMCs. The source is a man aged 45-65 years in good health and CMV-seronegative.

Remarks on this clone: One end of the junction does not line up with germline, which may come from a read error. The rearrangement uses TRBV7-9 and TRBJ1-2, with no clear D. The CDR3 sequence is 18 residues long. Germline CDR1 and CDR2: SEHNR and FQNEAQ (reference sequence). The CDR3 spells CSSSPFGSERVEDYGYTF. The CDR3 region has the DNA TGTTCCAGCAGCCCGTTCGGGTCGGAGAGGGTGGAGGACTATGGCTACACCTTC.

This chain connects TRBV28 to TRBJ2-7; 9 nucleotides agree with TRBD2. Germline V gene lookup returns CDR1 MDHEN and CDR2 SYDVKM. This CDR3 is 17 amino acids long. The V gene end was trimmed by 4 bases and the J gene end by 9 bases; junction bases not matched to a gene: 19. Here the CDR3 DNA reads TGTGCCAGCAGTTCCCCCCCCGGAGCGGGGGGCATACGATGGCAGTACGTC. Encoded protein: CASSSPPGAGGIRWQYV.

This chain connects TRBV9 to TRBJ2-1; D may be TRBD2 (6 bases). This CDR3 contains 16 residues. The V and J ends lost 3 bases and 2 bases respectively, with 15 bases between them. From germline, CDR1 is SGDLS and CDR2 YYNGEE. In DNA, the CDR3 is TGTGCCAGCAGCGACTCGACTAGTCGTGCCTACAATGAGCAGTTCTTC. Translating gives CASSDSTSRAYNEQFF.

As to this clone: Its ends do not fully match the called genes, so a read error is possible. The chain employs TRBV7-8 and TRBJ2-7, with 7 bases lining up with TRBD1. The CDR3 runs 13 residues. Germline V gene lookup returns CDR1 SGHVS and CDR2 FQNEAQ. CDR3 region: CASSPRQDRLVNF. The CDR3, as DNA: TGTGCCAGCAGCCCTCGACAGGACAGGTTGGTGAACTTC.

The CDR3, as DNA: TGTGCCAGCAGCGTCTCAGGGACAGATACGCAGTATTTT. Its protein product is CASSVSGTDTQYF. This chain connects TRBV9 to TRBJ2-3; D possibly corresponds to TRBD1 (5 bases). The CDR3 length is 13 residues. The V gene's germline CDR1 is SGDLS and CDR2 YYNGEE. Trimming cost V 2 bases and J 3 bases, with 7 bases left between them. Full variable domain (remainder filled in from reference TRBV9 and TRBJ2-3): DSGVTQTPKHLITATGQRVTLRCSPRSGDLSVYWYQQSLDQGLQFLIQYYNGEERAKGNILERFSAQQFPDLHSELNLSSLELGDSALYFCASSVSGTDTQYFGPGTRLTVL.

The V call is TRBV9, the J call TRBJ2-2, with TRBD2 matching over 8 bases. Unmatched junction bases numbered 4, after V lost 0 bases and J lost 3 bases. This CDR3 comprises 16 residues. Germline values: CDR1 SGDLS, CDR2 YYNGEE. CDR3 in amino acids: CASSVGPGGDTGELFF. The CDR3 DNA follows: TGTGCCAGCAGCGTAGGACCCGGGGGGGACACCGGGGAGCTGTTTTTT.

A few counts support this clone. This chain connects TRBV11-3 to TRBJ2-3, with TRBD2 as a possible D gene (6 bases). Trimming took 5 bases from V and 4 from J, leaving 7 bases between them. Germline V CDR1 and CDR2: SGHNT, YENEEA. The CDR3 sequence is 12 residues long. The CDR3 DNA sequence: TGTGCCAGCAGCGGGACTGCAGATACGCAGTATTTT. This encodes CASSGTADTQYF.

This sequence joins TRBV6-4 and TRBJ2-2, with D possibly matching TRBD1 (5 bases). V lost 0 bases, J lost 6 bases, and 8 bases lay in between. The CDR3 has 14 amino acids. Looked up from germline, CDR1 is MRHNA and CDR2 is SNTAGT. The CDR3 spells CASSDSDKPGELFF. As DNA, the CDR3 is TGTGCCAGCAGTGACTCGGACAAACCCGGGGAGCTGTTTTTT.

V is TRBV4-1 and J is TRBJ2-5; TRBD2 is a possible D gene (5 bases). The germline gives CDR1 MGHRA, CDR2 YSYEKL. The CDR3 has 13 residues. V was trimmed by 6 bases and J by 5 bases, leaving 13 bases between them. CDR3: CASSRTWRETQYF. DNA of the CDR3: TGCGCCAGCAGTCGGACCTGGAGGGAGACCCAGTACTTC.

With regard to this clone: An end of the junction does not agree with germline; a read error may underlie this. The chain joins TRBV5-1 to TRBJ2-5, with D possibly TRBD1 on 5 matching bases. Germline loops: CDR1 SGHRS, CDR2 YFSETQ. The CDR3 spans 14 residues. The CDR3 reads CVSSFSGLGETQYF. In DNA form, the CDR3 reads TGCGTCAGCAGCTTTTCAGGGCTTGGGGAGACCCAGTACTTC.

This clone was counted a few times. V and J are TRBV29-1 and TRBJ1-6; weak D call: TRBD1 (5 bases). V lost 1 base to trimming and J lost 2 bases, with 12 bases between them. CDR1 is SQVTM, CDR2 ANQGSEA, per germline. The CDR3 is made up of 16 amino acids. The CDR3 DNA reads TGCAGCGTTGAAGGCAGGGAAAGGCCCTATAATTCACCCCTCCACTTT. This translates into CSVEGRERPYNSPLHF.

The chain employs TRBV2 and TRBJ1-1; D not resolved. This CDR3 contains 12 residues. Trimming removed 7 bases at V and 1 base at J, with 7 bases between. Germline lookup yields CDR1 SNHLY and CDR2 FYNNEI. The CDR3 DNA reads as TGTGCCAGCATTCCCGGGAACACTGAAGCTTTCTTT. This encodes CASIPGNTEAFF.

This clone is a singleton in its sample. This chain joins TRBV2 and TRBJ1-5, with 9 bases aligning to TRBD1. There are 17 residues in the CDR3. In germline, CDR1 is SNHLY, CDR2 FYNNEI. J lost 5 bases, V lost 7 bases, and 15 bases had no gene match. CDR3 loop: CASTRGVQGARHQPQHF. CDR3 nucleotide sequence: TGTGCCAGCACCAGGGGGGTACAGGGGGCAAGGCATCAGCCCCAGCATTTT.

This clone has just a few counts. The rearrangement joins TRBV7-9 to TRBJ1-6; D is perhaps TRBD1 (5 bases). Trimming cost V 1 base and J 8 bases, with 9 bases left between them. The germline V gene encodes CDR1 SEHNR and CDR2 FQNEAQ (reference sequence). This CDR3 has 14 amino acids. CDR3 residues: CASSLGGGDSPLHF. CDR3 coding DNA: TGTGCCAGCAGCTTAGGGGGGGGTGATTCACCCCTCCACTTT.

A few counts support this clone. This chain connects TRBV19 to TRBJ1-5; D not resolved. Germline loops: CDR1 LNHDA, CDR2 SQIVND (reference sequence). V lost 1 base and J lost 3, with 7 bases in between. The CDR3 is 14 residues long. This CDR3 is CASSIVEINQPQHF. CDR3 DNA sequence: TGTGCCAGTAGTATAGTAGAGATCAATCAGCCCCAGCATTTT.